This entry lists 18 T cell receptor beta chains sequenced from one sample in a study of blood T cell repertoires in COVID-19. Here immunoSEQ multiplex PCR was the method, and the copy in TCRdb shows in-frame clones only, minus some. The data contain about 150,000 clones, around nine tenths of them singletons. Specimen: peripheral blood. These receptors all stem from a woman aged 50 to 60 with active or convalescent COVID-19.

The V and J genes are TRBV27 and TRBJ2-7; 10 nucleotides match TRBD1. Trimming cost V 7 bases and J 7 bases; bases outside gene matches: 13. The CDR3 is 15 amino acids. Germline V gives CDR1 MNHEY, CDR2 SMNVEV (reference sequence). CDR3 region: CASIDRGQGFGEQYF. DNA for the CDR3: TGTGCCAGCATTGACAGGGGGCAGGGGTTCGGAGAGCAGTACTTC.

This clone was recorded once. The chain carries TRBV19 and TRBJ1-1; 7 bases match TRBD1. The CDR3 is 14 residues long. After removal of 1 base from V and 3 bases from J, the junction contained 2 bases not matched to a gene. Germline V CDR1 and CDR2: LNHDA, SQIVND (reference sequence). CDR3 amino acids: CASSIAGGHTEAFF. The CDR3 DNA follows: TGTGCCAGTAGTATAGCAGGGGGTCACACTGAAGCTTTCTTT. Together with reference TRBV19 and TRBJ1-1, the CDR3 gives the full variable domain: DGGITQSPKYLFRKEGQNVTLSCEQNLNHDAMYWYRQDPGQGLRLIYYSQIVNDFQKGDIAEGYSVSREKKESFPLTVTSAQKNPTAFYLCASSIAGGHTEAFFGQGTRLTVV.

This clone was seen only once. This chain links TRBV19 with TRBJ2-4, with TRBD2 identical over 9 bases. With 3 bases clipped from V and 7 bases from J, the junction kept 13 bases outside the gene matches. CDR3 length: 17 residues. The germline gives CDR1 LNHDA, CDR2 SQIVND (reference sequence). The CDR3 region has the DNA TGTGCCAGTAGTATGGCGGGGACTAGCATCGGAGTGAACATTCAGTACTTC. Encoded protein: CASSMAGTSIGVNIQYF.

The V gene is TRBV11-2, the J gene TRBJ2-7, with a weak D call TRBD2 (5 bases). The CDR3 runs to 15 residues. CDR1 and CDR2 (germline): SGHAT, FQNNGV. V shed 2 bases and J shed 2 bases, with 13 bases lying between them. The CDR3 DNA reads as TGTGCCAGCAGCTTACCGGGGTCTGGGCCCTACGAGCAGTACTTC. Its protein is CASSLPGSGPYEQYF.

V is TRBV19 and J is TRBJ1-5; D might be TRBD1 (6 bases). The germline CDR1 and CDR2 sequences are LNHDA and SQIVND (reference sequence). CDR3 size: 14 residues. Trimming took 3 bases from V and 5 from J, leaving 11 bases between them. CDR3 sequence (DNA): TGTGCCAGTAGTATTGCAGGGGTGGATCAGCCCCAGCATTTT. It translates to CASSIAGVDQPQHF.

This clone appeared a single time. The V gene is TRBV19, the J gene TRBJ2-1; the D gene is possibly TRBD2 (6 bases). Germline CDR1 is LNHDA and CDR2 is SQIVND (reference sequence). Trimming pared 6 bases from V and 6 bases from J, leaving 12 bases between. The CDR3 is 13 amino acids. The CDR3 region has the DNA TGTGCCAGTAGCCAGGACTACCGCAATGAGCAGTTCTTC. Translation: CASSQDYRNEQFF.

This clone has just one count. The genes are TRBV5-1 and TRBJ2-2, with D tentatively TRBD1 (6 bases). Germline V gene lookup returns CDR1 SGHRS and CDR2 YFSETQ. V was pared by 1 base and J by 5 bases, with 12 bases between. The CDR3 has 15 residues. The CDR3 sequence: CASSLQGLGTGELFF. Written as DNA, the CDR3 is TGCGCCAGCAGCTTGCAGGGGTTGGGAACCGGGGAGCTGTTTTTT.

The V and J genes are TRBV5-1 and TRBJ2-3; 9 bases are shared with TRBD2. Germline trimming cut 6 bases from V and 0 bases from J; bases unmatched to any gene: 5. This CDR3 is built from 15 residues. Per germline, CDR1 SGHRS and CDR2 YFSETQ. In DNA, the CDR3 is TGCGCCAGCAATCATGGGACTAGCAGCACAGATACGCAGTATTTT. Translating it yields CASNHGTSSTDTQYF.

The chain uses TRBV14 and TRBJ1-1, with D uncertain. Germline V CDR1 and CDR2: SGHDN, FVKESK. This CDR3 is 18 amino acids long. V was trimmed by 0 bases and J by 1 base, leaving 18 bases between them. CDR3 in DNA: TGTGCCAGCAGCCAAGATCAGGTTACCTTACGAAGGAACACTGAAGCTTTCTTT. Translating gives CASSQDQVTLRRNTEAFF. The entire variable domain, with the rest obtained from reference TRBV14 and TRBJ1-1, is as follows: EAGVTQFPSHSVIEKGQTVTLRCDPISGHDNLYWYRRVMGKEIKFLLHFVKESKQDESGMPNNRFLAERTGGTYSTLKVQPAELEDSGVYFCASSQDQVTLRRNTEAFFGQGTRLTVV.

The rearrangement uses TRBV24-1 and TRBJ1-1; D is unclear. The ends were cut back, 3 bases at V and 0 bases at J, with 10 bases in the middle. This CDR3 has 15 residues. Germline lookup yields CDR1 KGHDR and CDR2 SFDVKD. The DNA for the CDR3 is TGTGCCACCAGTGATCCTCCCGGGATGAACACTGAAGCTTTCTTT. It codes for CATSDPPGMNTEAFF.

The chain combines TRBV6-6 with TRBJ1-2; TRBD1 agrees at 9 bases. The V segment lost 4 bases and the J segment 8 bases; nucleotides outside the gene matches: 8. The CDR3 covers 14 residues. In germline, CDR1 is MNHNY, CDR2 SVGAGI (reference sequence). Here the CDR3 reads CASSFGDRARGYTF. CDR3 nucleotide sequence: TGTGCCAGCAGTTTTGGGGACAGGGCGAGAGGCTACACCTTC.

The rearrangement uses TRBV7-2 and TRBJ1-3; unclear D gene. Germline loops: CDR1 SGHTA, CDR2 FQGNSA. V lost 4 bases and J lost 1, with 17 bases in between. The CDR3 has 17 residues. CDR3 sequence: CASSSVGGTVSGNTIYF. CDR3 DNA sequence: TGTGCCAGCAGCTCCGTTGGCGGTACCGTTTCTGGAAACACCATATATTTT.

The chain is built from TRBV3-1 (or the pseudogene TRBV3-2) and TRBJ2-1; D is uncertain. Germline CDR1 is LGHDT and CDR2 is YNNKEL (reference sequence). V dropped 2 bases and J dropped 10 bases, with 6 bases sitting between them. The CDR3 runs to 11 residues. CDR3 sequence reads: CASSQYQEQFF. As DNA, the CDR3 is TGTGCCAGCAGCCAATATCAGGAGCAGTTCTTC.

The V and J genes are TRBV9 and TRBJ1-2, with TRBD1 matching over 10 bases. The length of the CDR3 is 16 residues. CDR1 and CDR2 from the germline V gene are SGDLS and YYNGEE. The V and J ends lost 1 base and 3 bases, in that order; junction bases with no gene match: 6. The DNA for the CDR3 is TGTGCCAGCAGCGTACCGAGACAGGGGGCGGACTATGGCTACACCTTC. Protein sequence: CASSVPRQGADYGYTF. Looking up the rest from reference TRBV9 and TRBJ1-2 gives the full variable domain: DSGVTQTPKHLITATGQRVTLRCSPRSGDLSVYWYQQSLDQGLQFLIQYYNGEERAKGNILERFSAQQFPDLHSELNLSSLELGDSALYFCASSVPRQGADYGYTFGSGTRLTVV.

V is TRBV7-3 and J is TRBJ2-7; 10 bases agree with TRBD2. CDR1 SGHTA and CDR2 FQGTGA come from the germline V gene. J gave up 1 base and V 0 bases, and 0 bases lay outside the gene matches. CDR3 length: 15 residues. For the CDR3, the DNA is TGTGCCAGCAGCTTAACTAGCGGGGGGTCCTACGAGCAGTACTTC. Translating gives CASSLTSGGSYEQYF.

The chain has TRBV7-3 and TRBJ1-2; weak D call: TRBD1 (5 bases). CDR3 length: 17 amino acids. V was shortened by 0 bases and J by 5 bases, with 19 bases between the two germline ends. Germline V lookup: CDR1 SGHTA, CDR2 FQGTGA. The DNA of the CDR3 is TGTGCCAGCAGCTTAACGCCCGGGGGAGAAGAAGGGTATGGCTACACCTTC. This encodes CASSLTPGGEEGYGYTF. The variable domain in full, completed from reference TRBV7-3 and TRBJ1-2, reads GAGVSQTPSNKVTEKGKYVELRCDPISGHTALYWYRQSLGQGPEFLIYFQGTGAADDSGLPNDRFFAVRPEGSVSTLKIQRTERGDSAVYLCASSLTPGGEEGYGYTFGSGTRLTVV.

This clone was observed a few times. V and J are TRBV5-6 and TRBJ1-2, with D perhaps matching TRBD1 (5 bases). Germline V gives CDR1 SGHDT, CDR2 YYEEEE. The CDR3 is 15 residues long. Trimming stripped 0 bases from V and 4 bases from J, with 13 bases between. In DNA, the CDR3 is TGTGCCAGCAGCTTGGCCCGGGGGGTTGGCTATGGCTACACCTTC. Translating it yields CASSLARGVGYGYTF.

The chain employs TRBV6-2 or TRBV6-3 and TRBJ1-1; D might be TRBD1 (5 bases). This CDR3 is 15 amino acids long. Germline CDR1 and CDR2: MNHEY and SVGEGT. Trimming cost V 0 bases and J 3 bases, with 11 bases left between them. The chain's CDR3 is CASSYSWGGDTEAFF. DNA of the CDR3: TGTGCCAGCAGTTACTCTTGGGGAGGGGACACTGAAGCTTTCTTT.